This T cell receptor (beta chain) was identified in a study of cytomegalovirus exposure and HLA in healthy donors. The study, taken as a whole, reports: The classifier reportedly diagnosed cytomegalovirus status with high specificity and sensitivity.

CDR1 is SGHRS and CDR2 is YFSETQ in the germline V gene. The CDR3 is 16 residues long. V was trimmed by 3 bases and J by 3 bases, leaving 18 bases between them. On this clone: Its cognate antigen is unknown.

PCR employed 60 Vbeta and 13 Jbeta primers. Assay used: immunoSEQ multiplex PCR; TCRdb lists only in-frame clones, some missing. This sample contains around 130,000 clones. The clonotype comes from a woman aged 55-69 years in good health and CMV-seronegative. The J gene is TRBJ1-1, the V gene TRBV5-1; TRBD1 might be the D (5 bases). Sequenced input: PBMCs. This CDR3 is CASSSGGLRQDTEAFF. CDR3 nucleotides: TGCGCCAGCAGCTCCGGGGGACTCCGTCAGGACACTGAAGCTTTCTTT. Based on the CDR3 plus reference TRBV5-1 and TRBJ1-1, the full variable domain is KAGVTQTPRYLIKTRGQQVTLSCSPISGHRSVSWYQQTPGQGLQFLFEYFSETQRNKGNFPGRFSGRQFSNSRSEMNVSTLELGDSALYLCASSSGGLRQDTEAFFGQGTRLTVV.